These 2 T cell receptor beta chains were all obtained from the same sample, sequenced in a study of T cell responses to AZD1222 COVID-19 vaccine. TCRdb's table, derived via immunoSEQ multiplex PCR, lists solely in-frame clones and lacks some. The sample consists of under 200,000 clones, about 90% of them appearing once. Material: peripheral blood, obtained on day 0 of MenACWY control vaccination. The receptors were gathered from an adult in good health.

This clone was seen once. This sequence joins TRBV6-2 or TRBV6-3 and TRBJ2-7; possibly TRBD2 for D (6 bases). CDR3 size: 14 residues. Germline V gene lookup returns CDR1 MNHEY and CDR2 SVGEGT. Trimming removed 6 bases from V and 6 bases from J, with 18 bases in between. CDR3 residues: CASSPLPLGGEQYF. In DNA, the CDR3 is TGTGCCAGCAGCCCCCTCCCGCTCGGGGGCGAGCAGTACTTC.

The genes are TRBV7-6 and TRBJ2-7; 8 bases are shared with TRBD1. After removal of 3 bases from V and 5 bases from J, the junction contained 6 bases not matched to a gene. From germline, CDR1 is SGHVS and CDR2 FNYEAQ. This CDR3 spans 14 amino acids. CDR3 DNA sequence: TGTGCCAGCAGCTTGCGACAGGGGATAGACGAGCAGTACTTC. The encoded protein is CASSLRQGIDEQYF.